Shown below are 15 T cell receptor beta chains from a single sample sequenced in a study of blood T cell repertoires in COVID-19. Profiled with immunoSEQ multiplex PCR; TCRdb holds only in-frame clones, not every one. The sample lists under 80,000 clones, 88% occurring once. The sequencing sample was made of peripheral blood. Every receptor here comes from a human donor in a cohort sampled during active COVID-19.

The genes are TRBV28 and TRBJ2-2, with 12 bases aligning to TRBD2. CDR1 is MDHEN and CDR2 is SYDVKM in the germline V gene. The ends lost 4 bases at V and 0 bases at J; junction bases unmatched: 6. The CDR3 sequence is 18 residues long. The CDR3 protein is CASSSEGLAGSNTGELFF. In DNA, the CDR3 is TGTGCCAGCAGTTCCGAAGGACTAGCGGGGTCGAACACCGGGGAGCTGTTTTTT.

This rearrangement joins TRBV21-1 to TRBJ2-7; no DNA check was done on the table's D call, TRBD2. TRBV21-1 represents a pseudogene. The CDR3 loop spans 14 amino acids. CDR3 in amino acids: CASSKVAGAYEQYV. The CDR3 nucleotides are TGTGCCAGCAGCAAAGTGGCGGGAGCGTACGAGCAGTACGTC.

This sequence joins TRBV7-2 and TRBJ2-3; TRBD1 aligns across 7 bases. CDR1 and CDR2 (germline): SGHTA, FQGNSA. The CDR3 totals 15 residues. V was clipped by 4 bases and J by 1 base; unmatched bases: 5. The CDR3 protein is CASSSLTGRTDTQYF. The CDR3 coding sequence is TGTGCCAGCAGCTCGCTGACAGGGCGCACAGATACGCAGTATTTT.

The chain joins TRBV10-1 to TRBJ2-5; 7 nucleotides match TRBD2. The CDR3 loop spans 14 amino acids. Germline CDR1 reads WNHNN; CDR2 reads SYGVQD (reference sequence). Trimming removed 4 bases from V and 3 bases from J; junction bases left unmatched: 5. The DNA of the CDR3 is TGCGCCAGCAGTGCTAGCGGACTTGAAGAGACCCAGTACTTC. As protein: CASSASGLEETQYF.

V usage is TRBV6-1 and J usage is TRBJ2-3; TRBD1 agrees at 8 bases. The CDR3 consists of 16 residues. Germline V gene lookup returns CDR1 MNHNS and CDR2 SASEGT. The V and J ends lost 2 bases and 2 bases, in that order; junction bases with no gene match: 6. CDR3 region: CASSERTGSATDTQYF. The DNA of the CDR3 is TGTGCCAGCAGTGAAAGGACAGGGTCAGCCACAGATACGCAGTATTTT.

The V and J genes are TRBV28 and TRBJ2-2; the D gene is possibly TRBD2 (6 bases). Germline V gene data show CDR1 as MDHEN and CDR2 as SYDVKM. The CDR3 is 15 amino acids. Deletions cut 2 bases from V and 5 bases from J, with 12 bases between. The CDR3 loop is CASSLNPGTTGELFF. The CDR3 DNA reads TGTGCCAGCAGTTTAAACCCAGGGACTACCGGGGAGCTGTTTTTT. The entire variable domain, with the rest obtained from reference TRBV28 and TRBJ2-2, is as follows: DVKVTQSSRYLVKRTGEKVFLECVQDMDHENMFWYRQDPGLGLRLIYFSYDVKMKEKGDIPEGYSVSREKKERFSLILESASTNQTSMYLCASSLNPGTTGELFFGEGSRLTVL.

This chain uses TRBV27 with TRBJ2-7; TRBD2 aligns across 8 bases. Germline CDR1 and CDR2: MNHEY and SMNVEV (reference sequence). Unmatched junction bases numbered 5, after V lost 5 bases and J lost 2 bases. The length of the CDR3 is 14 residues. CDR3 in amino acids: CASSPYSGAYEQYV. In DNA, the CDR3 is TGTGCCAGCAGTCCCTATAGCGGGGCCTACGAGCAGTACGTC.

This clone came up once. The chain joins TRBV28 to TRBJ2-7; D is ambiguous. This CDR3 is 14 amino acids long. In germline, CDR1 is MDHEN, CDR2 SYDVKM. V was trimmed by 4 bases and J by 7 bases, leaving 17 bases between them. The CDR3 nucleotides are TGTGCCAGCAGTTCACCTTCGGGTGGGTTTGAGCAGTACGTC. Translated, it gives CASSSPSGGFEQYV.

V gene TRBV28 combines with J gene TRBJ1-1, with 8 positions matching TRBD1. The CDR3 sequence is 15 residues long. After removal of 3 bases from V and 3 bases from J, the junction contained 6 bases not matched to a gene. The V gene's germline CDR1 is MDHEN and CDR2 SYDVKM. The CDR3, as DNA: TGTGCCAGCAGTTTCCTGACAGGGGCGCACACTGAAGCTTTCTTT. Translated: CASSFLTGAHTEAFF.

V and J are TRBV6-5 and TRBJ1-1; D remains unclear. V lost 4 bases and J 1 base, leaving 7 bases between the germline ends. The CDR3 is made up of 13 amino acids. CDR1 MNHEY and CDR2 SVGAGI come from the germline V gene. This CDR3 is CASSSPGNTEAFF. The CDR3 region has the DNA TGTGCCAGCAGTTCCCCGGGGAACACTGAAGCTTTCTTT.

The chain carries TRBV28 and TRBJ1-5, with 10 bases that match TRBD1. The V gene's germline CDR1 is MDHEN and CDR2 SYDVKM. CDR3 length: 16 amino acids. Unmatched junction bases numbered 5, after V lost 3 bases and J lost 3 bases. CDR3 coding DNA: TGTGCCAGCAGTTTGACAGGGGGCCCGTACAATCAGCCCCAGCATTTT. This gives the protein CASSLTGGPYNQPQHF. Supplemented by reference TRBV28 and TRBJ1-5, the full variable domain reads DVKVTQSSRYLVKRTGEKVFLECVQDMDHENMFWYRQDPGLGLRLIYFSYDVKMKEKGDIPEGYSVSREKKERFSLILESASTNQTSMYLCASSLTGGPYNQPQHFGDGTRLSIL.

V is TRBV24-1 and J is TRBJ2-5, with D hard to call. Germline V gives CDR1 KGHDR, CDR2 SFDVKD. V shed 5 bases and J shed 4 bases, with 4 bases lying between them. The CDR3 extends over 11 amino acids. In DNA, the CDR3 is TGTGCCACCAGTGGCGGAGAGACCCAGTACTTC. Residues: CATSGGETQYF.

The chain couples TRBV2 to TRBJ1-2; D possibly corresponds to TRBD1 (5 bases). This CDR3 has 16 residues. V was shortened by 3 bases and J by 0 bases, with 14 bases between the two germline ends. Germline V gene lookup returns CDR1 SNHLY and CDR2 FYNNEI. CDR3 region: CASSEQGAQANYGYTF. DNA of the CDR3: TGTGCCAGCAGTGAGCAAGGGGCCCAAGCTAACTATGGCTACACCTTC.

The chain employs TRBV7-2 and TRBJ2-2, with a possible D match to TRBD1 (5 bases). From germline, CDR1 is SGHTA and CDR2 FQGNSA. Trimming removed 1 base at V and 1 base at J, with 7 bases between. The CDR3 spans 15 residues. The CDR3 sequence is CASSLVRGNTGELFF. The CDR3 DNA reads TGTGCCAGCAGCTTAGTTAGGGGGAACACCGGGGAGCTGTTTTTT.

This clone was seen just once. The chain uses TRBV7-9 and TRBJ2-4; the match to TRBD2 covers 7 bases. The CDR3 totals 18 residues. Germline assignment: CDR1 SEHNR and CDR2 FQNEAQ (reference sequence). Germline trimming cut 2 bases from V and 4 bases from J; bases unmatched to any gene: 14. For the CDR3, the DNA is TGTGCCAGCAGCTTATGGATGGGCACGGGGGGAGTAAAAAACATTCAGTACTTC. Protein product: CASSLWMGTGGVKNIQYF.